These 16 T cell receptor beta chains came from one sample sequenced in a study of T cell responses to AZD1222 COVID-19 vaccine. The table came from immunoSEQ multiplex PCR; TCRdb's copy has only in-frame clones and leaves some out. In the table there are 84,000 or so clones, about nine tenths of which are singletons. This sample comprised peripheral blood, obtained 28 days after the second AZD1222 dose. Receptor source: an adult who received the AZD1222 COVID-19 vaccine.

The rearrangement joins TRBV7-9 to TRBJ1-5; 7 positions match TRBD1. Germline CDR1 and CDR2: SEHNR and FQNEAQ (reference sequence). The CDR3 is 18 residues long. V shed 1 base and J 3 bases; nucleotides not matched to a gene: 12. CDR3 sequence (DNA): TGTGCCAGCAGCTTAGGCTCCTCCGGGACAGAGTTCAATCAGCCCCAGCATTTT. Protein: CASSLGSSGTEFNQPQHF.

Here the CDR3 reads CASSDTGTGGIGYTF. In DNA form, the CDR3 reads TGTGCCAGCAGTGATACTGGAACAGGGGGTATTGGCTACACCTTC. The chain uses TRBV6-1 and TRBJ1-2; 8 nucleotides line up with TRBD1. The germline V gene has CDR1 MNHNS and CDR2 SASEGT. V gave up 3 bases and J gave up 7 bases; unmatched junction bases: 10. The length of the CDR3 is 15 residues.

This clone was picked up one time. The rearrangement joins TRBV5-8 to TRBJ1-4; the D gene is possibly TRBD1 (5 bases). The germline CDR1 and CDR2 sequences are SGHTS and YDEGEE. The length of the CDR3 is 15 residues. The V end was cut by 0 bases, the J end by 6 bases, with 12 bases between. The CDR3 is CASSLGLGTDEKLFF. As DNA, the CDR3 is TGTGCCAGCAGCTTGGGACTCGGGACTGATGAAAAACTGTTTTTT.

This clone was observed a few times. V and J are TRBV11-2 and TRBJ2-7; 11 bases agree with TRBD2. This CDR3 is built from 15 residues. V lost 2 bases to trimming and J lost 7 bases; unmatched junction nucleotides: 7. Germline CDR1 and CDR2: SGHAT and FQNNGV. The CDR3 DNA is TGTGCCAGCAGCTTATCTAGCGGGAGGTTGCGGGAGCAGTACTTC. Its protein product is CASSLSSGRLREQYF.

The rearrangement joins TRBV5-6 to TRBJ1-2; 8 bases line up with TRBD1. Looked up from germline, CDR1 is SGHDT and CDR2 is YYEEEE. Trimming cost V 3 bases and J 8 bases; bases outside gene matches: 6. The CDR3 totals 13 residues. As DNA, the CDR3 is TGTGCCAGCAGCTACGGACAGGGTAGCGGCTACACCTTC. Its protein product is CASSYGQGSGYTF. Complete variable domain (other parts from reference TRBV5-6 and TRBJ1-2): DAGVTQSPTHLIKTRGQQVTLRCSPKSGHDTVSWYQQALGQGPQFIFQYYEEEERQRGNFPDRFSGHQFPNYSSELNVNALLLGDSALYLCASSYGQGSGYTFGSGTRLTVV.

The chain combines TRBV6-5 with TRBJ1-2; 8 nucleotides line up with TRBD1. The CDR3 totals 15 residues. J gave up 6 bases and V 0 bases, and 6 bases lay outside the gene matches. Germline CDR1 is MNHEY and CDR2 is SVGAGI. The CDR3 nucleotides are TGTGCCAGCAGTTACTCAGGACAGGGTTTTGATGGCTACACCTTC. Translated, it gives CASSYSGQGFDGYTF.

This chain uses TRBV9 with TRBJ2-1; 7 bases align to TRBD2. Per germline, CDR1 SGDLS and CDR2 YYNGEE. The length of the CDR3 is 18 residues. V lost 4 bases and J lost 7; bases outside the gene matches: 20. The DNA for the CDR3 is TGTGCCAGCAGCTCTCGCCCGGTGGGGCGGGAGTCATGGAATGAGCAGTTCTTC. Translating gives CASSSRPVGRESWNEQFF. Complete variable domain (other parts from reference TRBV9 and TRBJ2-1): DSGVTQTPKHLITATGQRVTLRCSPRSGDLSVYWYQQSLDQGLQFLIQYYNGEERAKGNILERFSAQQFPDLHSELNLSSLELGDSALYFCASSSRPVGRESWNEQFFGPGTRLTVL.

This sequence joins TRBV2 and TRBJ2-7; no firm D call. Deletions cut 2 bases from V and 2 bases from J, with 16 bases between. CDR1 and CDR2 from the germline V gene are SNHLY and FYNNEI. The CDR3 runs 16 residues. The CDR3 here is CASSESAAVRTYEQYF. The DNA of the CDR3 is TGTGCCAGCAGTGAATCGGCTGCCGTACGTACCTACGAGCAGTACTTC.

With respect to this clone: The same CDR3 arises from other DNA sequences in this sample as well. V and J are TRBV3-1 (or the pseudogene TRBV3-2) and TRBJ2-3; D remains ambiguous. Deletions cut 0 bases from V and 3 bases from J, with 4 bases between. This CDR3 is 13 amino acids long. The germline gives CDR1 LGHDT, CDR2 YNNKEL (reference sequence). This chain's CDR3 is CASSQDSTDTQYF. The CDR3 DNA sequence: TGTGCCAGCAGCCAAGATTCGACAGATACGCAGTATTTT.

The CDR3 sequence is CASSLGTLNTEAFF. Here the CDR3 DNA reads TGTGCCAGCAGCTTAGGGACTCTAAACACTGAAGCTTTCTTT. The J gene is TRBJ1-1, the V gene TRBV7-8; D call uncertain. The CDR3 runs to 14 residues. V was trimmed by 1 base and J by 2 bases, leaving 8 bases between them. CDR1 and CDR2 (germline): SGHVS, FQNEAQ.

J is TRBJ1-6 and V is TRBV21-1; the D call in the table, TRBD1, was not verified against the DNA. TRBV21-1 is annotated as a pseudogene. This CDR3 region has 15 residues. The CDR3 DNA reads as TGTGCCAGCAGCGTTCAACGACAGGGAGAGTCACCCCTCCACTTT. This encodes CASSVQRQGESPLHF.

The chain carries TRBV12-5 and TRBJ1-2; possibly TRBD1 for D (5 bases). Germline CDR1 LGHNT, CDR2 FRNRAP. Deletions cut 1 base from V and 4 bases from J, with 7 bases between. The CDR3 spans 13 residues. The CDR3 nucleotides are TGTGCTAGTGGTTTGGAGGGGACCTATGGCTACACCTTC. It is translated as CASGLEGTYGYTF.

This clone was detected once. V usage is TRBV7-9 and J usage is TRBJ1-4; the D gene is possibly TRBD1 (5 bases). Germline V gene data show CDR1 as SEHNR and CDR2 as FQNEAQ (reference sequence). This CDR3 has 14 residues. Trimming took off 5 bases at V and 7 bases at J, with 14 bases between the two ends. Here the CDR3 DNA reads TGTGCCAGCAGCCCCCCGGGACTCCGTGAAAAACTGTTTTTT. It codes for CASSPPGLREKLFF.

The genes are TRBV5-1 and TRBJ2-1; the D is unclear. Germline V gives CDR1 SGHRS, CDR2 YFSETQ. There are 15 residues in the CDR3. V dropped 4 bases and J dropped 9 bases, with 20 bases sitting between them. The chain's CDR3 is CASSESPTSAVEQFF. In DNA, the CDR3 is TGCGCCAGCAGCGAATCCCCCACCTCGGCCGTTGAGCAGTTCTTC.

This chain connects TRBV5-1 to TRBJ2-5; D uncertain. V gave up 4 bases and J gave up 1 base, with 14 bases separating them. Germline V gene data show CDR1 as SGHRS and CDR2 as YFSETQ. The CDR3 consists of 15 residues. CDR3 region: CASSPQAGTQETQYF. The CDR3 DNA is TGCGCCAGCAGCCCCCAAGCCGGTACCCAAGAGACCCAGTACTTC.

This clone was observed once. The chain uses TRBV12-5 and TRBJ2-2; TRBD2 matches 9 bases. This CDR3 is 14 amino acids long. The germline CDR1 and CDR2 sequences are LGHNT and FRNRAP. Trimming cost V 1 base and J 10 bases; bases outside gene matches: 4. The CDR3 DNA sequence: TGTGCTAGTGGTTTGGGCGGGGGGGCCGTGGAGCTGTTTTTT. Its translation is CASGLGGGAVELFF.